Included here is one TCR beta chain sequence, with context. The data were taken from a study of blood T cell repertoires in COVID-19. Study background: Samples taken during acute and convalescent COVID-19 were collected in the United States, Italy and Spain. T cells, B-cell-depleted T cells, or PBMCs supplied cDNA or gDNA.

J was trimmed by 3 bases and V by 6 bases; bases with no gene match: 5. The CDR3 is made up of 14 amino acids. The germline CDR1 and CDR2 sequences are SGHDT and YYEEEE. Only in-frame clones appear in the TCRdb table, and some are missing; sequencing was by immunoSEQ multiplex PCR. This table has 110,000 or so clones, approximately 80% appearing once. The sample consisted of peripheral blood. V is TRBV5-6 and J is TRBJ2-1; 8 nucleotides agree with TRBD1. This TCR derives from a woman in her sixties or seventies with acute or convalescent COVID-19. For the CDR3, the DNA is TGTGCCAGCATAGGAGGACAGGGCTACAATGAGCAGTTCTTC. This codes for CASIGGQGYNEQFF. Using reference TRBV5-6 and TRBJ2-1 for the parts outside the CDR3, the full variable domain is DAGVTQSPTHLIKTRGQQVTLRCSPKSGHDTVSWYQQALGQGPQFIFQYYEEEERQRGNFPDRFSGHQFPNYSSELNVNALLLGDSALYLCASIGGQGYNEQFFGPGTRLTVL.